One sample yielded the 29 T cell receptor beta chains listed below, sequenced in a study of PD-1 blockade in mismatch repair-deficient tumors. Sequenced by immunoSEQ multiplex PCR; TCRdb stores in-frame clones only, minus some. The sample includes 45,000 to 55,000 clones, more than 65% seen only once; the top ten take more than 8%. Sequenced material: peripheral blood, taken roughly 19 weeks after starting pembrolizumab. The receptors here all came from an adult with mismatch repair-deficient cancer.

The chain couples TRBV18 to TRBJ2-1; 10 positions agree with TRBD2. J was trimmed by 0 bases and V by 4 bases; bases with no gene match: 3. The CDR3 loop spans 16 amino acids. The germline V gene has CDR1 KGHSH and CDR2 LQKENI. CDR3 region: CASSQIAGGSYNEQFF. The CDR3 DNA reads TGTGCCAGCTCACAGATAGCGGGGGGCTCCTACAATGAGCAGTTCTTC.

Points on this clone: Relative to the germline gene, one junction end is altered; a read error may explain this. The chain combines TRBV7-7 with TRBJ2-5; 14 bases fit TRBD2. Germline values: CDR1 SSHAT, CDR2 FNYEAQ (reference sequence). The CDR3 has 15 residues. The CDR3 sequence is CASSRLAGGQETQYF. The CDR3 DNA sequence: TGTGCTAGCAGCCGACTAGCGGGGGGGCAAGAGACCCAGTACTTC.

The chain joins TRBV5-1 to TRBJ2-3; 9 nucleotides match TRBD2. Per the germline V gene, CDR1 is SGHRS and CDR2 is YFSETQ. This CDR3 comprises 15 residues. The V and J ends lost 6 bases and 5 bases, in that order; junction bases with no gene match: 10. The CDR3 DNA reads TGCGCCAGCACCCTCCTTGGCGGGAGGGAAGATACGCAGTATTTT. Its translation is CASTLLGGREDTQYF.

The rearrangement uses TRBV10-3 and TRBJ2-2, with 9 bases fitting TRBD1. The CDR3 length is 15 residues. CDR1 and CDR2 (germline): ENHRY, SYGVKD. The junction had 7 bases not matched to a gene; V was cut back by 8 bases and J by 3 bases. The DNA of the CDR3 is TGTGCCATCCGGAGCCGGACAGGGGACACCGGGGAGCTGTTTTTT. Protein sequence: CAIRSRTGDTGELFF.

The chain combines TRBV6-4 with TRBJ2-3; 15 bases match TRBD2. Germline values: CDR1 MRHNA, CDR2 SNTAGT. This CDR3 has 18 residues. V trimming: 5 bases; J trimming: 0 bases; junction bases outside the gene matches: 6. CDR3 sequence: CASSPGLAGGPSTDTQYF. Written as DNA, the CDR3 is TGTGCCAGCAGTCCCGGACTAGCGGGAGGGCCTAGCACAGATACGCAGTATTTT.

CDR3 protein: CSVQGKETQYF. In DNA, the CDR3 is TGCAGCGTTCAGGGGAAGGAGACCCAGTACTTC. The rearrangement uses TRBV29-1 and TRBJ2-5, with D tentatively TRBD1 (6 bases). Germline CDR1 is SQVTM and CDR2 is ANQGSEA. The CDR3 has 11 amino acids. Trimming removed 5 bases from V and 5 bases from J, with 9 bases in between.

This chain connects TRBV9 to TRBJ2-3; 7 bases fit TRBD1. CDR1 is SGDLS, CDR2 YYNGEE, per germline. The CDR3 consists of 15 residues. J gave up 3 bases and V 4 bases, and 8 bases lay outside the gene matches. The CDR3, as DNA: TGTGCCAGCAGCCCATCGGGACAGAAGACAGATACGCAGTATTTT. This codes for CASSPSGQKTDTQYF.

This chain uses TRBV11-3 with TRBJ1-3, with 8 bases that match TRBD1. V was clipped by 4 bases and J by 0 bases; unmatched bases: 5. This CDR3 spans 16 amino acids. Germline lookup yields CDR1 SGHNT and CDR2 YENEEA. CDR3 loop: CASSSGQGHSGNTIYF. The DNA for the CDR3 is TGTGCCAGCAGCTCCGGACAGGGACACTCTGGAAACACCATATATTTT.

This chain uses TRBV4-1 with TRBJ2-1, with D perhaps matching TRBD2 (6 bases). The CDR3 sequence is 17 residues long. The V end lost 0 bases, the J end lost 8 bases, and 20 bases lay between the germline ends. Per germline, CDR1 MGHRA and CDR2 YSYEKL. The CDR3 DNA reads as TGCGCCAGCAGCCAAGATTTTGGAGGGGATACGCGCGATGAGCAGTTCTTC. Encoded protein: CASSQDFGGDTRDEQFF.

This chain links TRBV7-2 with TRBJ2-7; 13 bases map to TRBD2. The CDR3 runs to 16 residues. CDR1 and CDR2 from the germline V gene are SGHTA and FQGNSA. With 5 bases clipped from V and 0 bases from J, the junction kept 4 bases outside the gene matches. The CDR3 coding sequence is TGTGCCAGCAGCACCCGACTAGCGGGAGGCTCCTACGAGCAGTACTTC. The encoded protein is CASSTRLAGGSYEQYF.

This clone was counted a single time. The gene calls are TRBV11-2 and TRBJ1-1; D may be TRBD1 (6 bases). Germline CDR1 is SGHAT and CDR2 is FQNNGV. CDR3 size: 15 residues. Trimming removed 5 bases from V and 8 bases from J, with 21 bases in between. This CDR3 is CASSPAVRGGTEAFF. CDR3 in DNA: TGTGCCAGCAGCCCCGCTGTTAGGGGGGGGACCGAAGCTTTCTTT.

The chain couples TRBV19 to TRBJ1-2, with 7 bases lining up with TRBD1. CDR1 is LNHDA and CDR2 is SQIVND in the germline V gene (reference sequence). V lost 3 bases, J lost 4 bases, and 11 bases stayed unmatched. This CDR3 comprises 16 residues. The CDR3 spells CASSIMIGGQTYGYTF. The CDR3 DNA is TGTGCCAGTAGTATTATGATAGGGGGACAGACCTATGGCTACACCTTC.

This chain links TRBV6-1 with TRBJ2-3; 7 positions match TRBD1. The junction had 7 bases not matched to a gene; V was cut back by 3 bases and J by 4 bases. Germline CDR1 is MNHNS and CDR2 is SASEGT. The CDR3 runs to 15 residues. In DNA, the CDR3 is TGTGCCAGCAGTGAGGCAGGGGGAAGGGCAGATACGCAGTATTTT. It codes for CASSEAGGRADTQYF.

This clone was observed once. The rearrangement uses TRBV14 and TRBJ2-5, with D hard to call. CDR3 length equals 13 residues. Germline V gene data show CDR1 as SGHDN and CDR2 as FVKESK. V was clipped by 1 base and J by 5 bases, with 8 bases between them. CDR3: CASSQVGSETQYF. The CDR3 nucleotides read TGTGCCAGCAGCCAAGTAGGGTCCGAGACCCAGTACTTC.

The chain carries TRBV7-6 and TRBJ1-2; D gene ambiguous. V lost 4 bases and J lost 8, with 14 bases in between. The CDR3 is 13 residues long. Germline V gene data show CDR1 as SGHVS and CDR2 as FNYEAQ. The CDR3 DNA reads TGTGCCAGCAGCTCCCGGGAGGGAGGCGGCTACACCTTC. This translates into CASSSREGGGYTF.

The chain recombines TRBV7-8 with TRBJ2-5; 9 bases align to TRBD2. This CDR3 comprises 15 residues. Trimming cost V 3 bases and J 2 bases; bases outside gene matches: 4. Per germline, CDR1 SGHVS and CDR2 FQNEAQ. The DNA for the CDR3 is TGTGCCAGCAGCTTCGTGACTAGCGGTCAAGAGACCCAGTACTTC. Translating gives CASSFVTSGQETQYF.

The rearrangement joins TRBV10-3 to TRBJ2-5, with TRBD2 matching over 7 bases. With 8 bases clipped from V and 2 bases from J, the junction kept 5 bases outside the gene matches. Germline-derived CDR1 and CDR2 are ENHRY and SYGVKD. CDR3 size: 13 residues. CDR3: CAISPSGQETQYF. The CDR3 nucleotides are TGTGCCATCTCGCCTAGCGGTCAAGAGACCCAGTACTTC.

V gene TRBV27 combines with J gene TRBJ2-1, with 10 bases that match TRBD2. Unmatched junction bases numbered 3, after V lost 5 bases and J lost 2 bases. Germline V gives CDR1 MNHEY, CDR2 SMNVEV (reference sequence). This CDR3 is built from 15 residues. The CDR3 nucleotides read TGTGCCAGCAGTATCAGCGGGAGGGCCTACAATGAGCAGTTCTTC. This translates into CASSISGRAYNEQFF.

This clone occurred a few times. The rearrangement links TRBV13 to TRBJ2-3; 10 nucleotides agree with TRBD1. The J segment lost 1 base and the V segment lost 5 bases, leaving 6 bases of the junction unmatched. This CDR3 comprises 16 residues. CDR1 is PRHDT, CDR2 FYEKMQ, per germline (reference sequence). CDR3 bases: TGTGCCAGCAGCAGCAGACAGGGGGCTCGCACAGATACGCAGTATTTT. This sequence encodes CASSSRQGARTDTQYF.

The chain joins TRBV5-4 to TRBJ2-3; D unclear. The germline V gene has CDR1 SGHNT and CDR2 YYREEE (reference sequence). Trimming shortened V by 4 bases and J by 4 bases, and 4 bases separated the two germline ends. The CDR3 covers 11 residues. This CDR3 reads CASSLSDTQYF. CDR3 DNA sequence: TGTGCCAGCAGCCTTTCAGATACGCAGTATTTT.

CDR3 coding DNA: TGTGCCAGCAGCTTTAGCGTCGGTAGGTCCTACAATGAGCAGTTCTTC. This encodes CASSFSVGRSYNEQFF. The chain is built from TRBV11-3 and TRBJ2-1; perhaps TRBD2 as D (5 bases). CDR3 size: 16 residues. V was trimmed by 3 bases and J by 1 base, leaving 13 bases between them. Germline CDR1 and CDR2: SGHNT and YENEEA.

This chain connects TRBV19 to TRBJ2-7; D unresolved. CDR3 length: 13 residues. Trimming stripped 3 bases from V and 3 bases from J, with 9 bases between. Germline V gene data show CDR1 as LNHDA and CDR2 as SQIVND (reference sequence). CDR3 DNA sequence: TGTGCCAGTAGTATCGGGCAGTTCTACGAGCAGTACTTC. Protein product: CASSIGQFYEQYF.

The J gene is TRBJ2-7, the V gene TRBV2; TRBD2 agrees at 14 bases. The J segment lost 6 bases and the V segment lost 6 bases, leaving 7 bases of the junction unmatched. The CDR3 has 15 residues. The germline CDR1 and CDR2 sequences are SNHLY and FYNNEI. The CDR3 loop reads CASSELGLAGVEQYF. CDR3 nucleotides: TGTGCCAGCAGCGAATTGGGACTAGCGGGAGTCGAGCAGTACTTC.

CDR3 sequence (DNA): TGTGCCAGCAGCATAGATACAGGGGGGAGGAACACCGGGGAGCTGTTTTTT. Its translation: CASSIDTGGRNTGELFF. The genes are TRBV7-3 and TRBJ2-2; 8 bases line up with TRBD1. With V trimmed by 5 bases and J by 1 base, 9 bases remained unmatched. CDR1 and CDR2 from the germline V gene are SGHTA and FQGTGA. This CDR3 has 17 amino acids.

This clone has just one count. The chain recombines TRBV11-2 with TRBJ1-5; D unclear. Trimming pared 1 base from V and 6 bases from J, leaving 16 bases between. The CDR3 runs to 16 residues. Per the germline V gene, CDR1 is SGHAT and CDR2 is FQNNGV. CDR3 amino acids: CASSLVAGPEVQPQHF. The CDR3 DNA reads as TGTGCCAGCAGCTTAGTTGCGGGTCCCGAGGTTCAGCCCCAGCATTTT.

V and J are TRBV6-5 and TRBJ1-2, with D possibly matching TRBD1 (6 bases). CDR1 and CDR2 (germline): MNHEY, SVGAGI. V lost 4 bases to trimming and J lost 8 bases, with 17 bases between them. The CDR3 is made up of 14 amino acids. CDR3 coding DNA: TGTGCCAGCAGTTCCTCAGGGGATACAGGAGGCTACACCTTC. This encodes CASSSSGDTGGYTF.

CDR3 nucleotides: TGCGCCAGCAGCCTTTTCTTTTTGGACCAAGAGACCCAGTACTTC. Encoded protein: CASSLFFLDQETQYF. V gene TRBV4-3 combines with J gene TRBJ2-5, with no clear D. The germline V gene has CDR1 LGHNA and CDR2 YSLEER. Between the trimmed V and J ends, which lost 4 bases and 0 bases, there was a span of 12 bases. The CDR3 extends over 15 amino acids.

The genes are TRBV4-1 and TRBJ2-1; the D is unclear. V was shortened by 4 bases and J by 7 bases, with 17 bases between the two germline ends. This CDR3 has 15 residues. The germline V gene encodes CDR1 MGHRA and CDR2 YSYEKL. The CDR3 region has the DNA TGCGCCAGCAGCCTAGGGCGGTCCTGGGAAAATGAGCAGTTCTTC. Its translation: CASSLGRSWENEQFF.

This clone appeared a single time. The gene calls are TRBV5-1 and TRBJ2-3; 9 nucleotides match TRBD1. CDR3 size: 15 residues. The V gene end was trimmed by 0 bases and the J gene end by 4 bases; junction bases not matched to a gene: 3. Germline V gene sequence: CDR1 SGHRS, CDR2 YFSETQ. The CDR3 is CASSLVGQGPDTQYF. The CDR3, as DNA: TGCGCCAGCAGCTTGGTGGGACAGGGTCCAGATACGCAGTATTTT.